This T cell receptor (beta chain) was profiled in a study of shared clonotypes between healthy human individuals. CDR1 and CDR2 from the germline V gene are MDHEN and SYDVKM. CDR3 length: 15 amino acids. V was clipped by 4 bases and J by 2 bases, with 15 bases between them. Repertoires were generated with immunoSEQ multiplex PCR, while TCRdb's copy carries only in-frame clones and drops some. This sample yields roughly 650,000 clones, of which around 97% are seen a single time; 0.057% belongs to the top ten. The sequence was collected from a woman in her twenties or thirties in good health. This rearrangement joins TRBV28 to TRBJ2-7, with D unresolved. Sequenced material: naive CD4+ T cells sorted from blood. Described subset: CD45RA+ positively selected. CDR3 coding DNA: TGTGCCAGCAGTTCTCTGTACGGCGCCCCCTACGAGCAGTACTTC. This sequence encodes CASSSLYGAPYEQYF.